This passage covers 21 T cell receptor beta chains from one sample sequenced in a study of blood T cells in healthy people across ages. A second PCR of roughly 7 to 11 cycles used a sample-barcoded 5' primer and a J-beta primer mix. TCRdb re-derived calls from the 5' RACE reads in MiXCR, one entry per CDR3 protein. The sample gives some 1.4 million distinct CDR3 sequences, around 42% of which show up once; roughly 7.9% is in the top ten. Sequenced: blood. These receptors came from a woman younger than 35 in good health.

The rearrangement uses TRBV7-2 and TRBJ2-5, with D unresolved. Germline CDR1 reads SGHTA; CDR2 reads FQGNSA. Deletions cut 7 bases from V and 0 bases from J, with 12 bases between. This CDR3 is built from 14 residues. CDR3 DNA sequence: TGTGCCAGCACCAACAATACGTACCAAGAGACCCAGTACTTC. It yields the protein CASTNNTYQETQYF. Together with reference TRBV7-2 and TRBJ2-5, the CDR3 gives the full variable domain: GAGVSQSPSNKVTEKGKDVELRCDPISGHTALYWYRQSLGQGLEFLIYFQGNSAPDKSGLPSDRFSAERTGGSVSTLTIQRTQQEDSAVYLCASTNNTYQETQYFGPGTRLLVL.

This clonotype was observed a handful of times. The chain joins TRBV6-5 to TRBJ2-2; 10 bases are shared with TRBD2. The CDR3 has 16 residues. Losses at the gene ends were 2 bases for V and 7 bases for J; bases not matched to a gene: 7. CDR1 MNHEY and CDR2 SVGAGI come from the germline V gene. The CDR3 protein is CASSYGLAETGGELFF. The CDR3, as DNA: TGTGCCAGCAGTTACGGACTAGCGGAAACGGGCGGGGAGCTGTTTTTT.

J is TRBJ2-7 and V is TRBV20-1; TRBD2 aligns across 8 bases. Germline V gene data show CDR1 as DFQATT and CDR2 as SNEGSKA (reference sequence). V was pared by 3 bases and J by 3 bases, with 16 bases of the junction left unmatched. The CDR3 is made up of 17 amino acids. The CDR3 DNA follows: TGCAGTGCTAGTCGCCTAGCGGGCCCCGTAGGCGACTACGAGCAGTACTTC. Amino acid sequence: CSASRLAGPVGDYEQYF.

This clonotype came up a few times. The chain has TRBV9 and TRBJ1-2, with 8 positions matching TRBD1. Losses at the gene ends were 3 bases for V and 1 base for J; bases not matched to a gene: 2. The CDR3 extends over 14 amino acids. Germline V gene lookup returns CDR1 SGDLS and CDR2 YYNGEE. In nucleotides, the CDR3 is TGTGCCAGCAGCGGGACAGGGAATAACTATGGCTACACCTTC. Its translation is CASSGTGNNYGYTF.

This clonotype was seen ten or more times. The rearrangement joins TRBV2 to TRBJ1-5; D possibly corresponds to TRBD1 (6 bases). V lost 8 bases to trimming and J lost 2 bases, with 19 bases between them. The CDR3 contains 16 residues. Germline CDR1 is SNHLY and CDR2 is FYNNEI. In nucleotides, the CDR3 is TGTGCCAGCCGCCCGGACAGCCTTTTGGGCAATCAGCCCCAGCATTTT. This encodes CASRPDSLLGNQPQHF. The entire variable domain, with the rest obtained from reference TRBV2 and TRBJ1-5, is as follows: EPEVTQTPSHQVTQMGQEVILRCVPISNHLYFYWYRQILGQKVEFLVSFYNNEISEKSEIFDDQFSVERPDGSNFTLKIRSTKLEDSAMYFCASRPDSLLGNQPQHFGDGTRLSIL.

V gene TRBV25-1 combines with J gene TRBJ2-1; D perhaps matches TRBD2 (6 bases). The germline V gene has CDR1 MGHDK and CDR2 SYGVNS. The CDR3 spans 12 residues. V gave up 6 bases and J gave up 15 bases, with 18 bases separating them. The CDR3 loop is CASRSPSASSFF. The CDR3 nucleotides are TGTGCCAGCAGGAGCCCTAGCGCGAGCTCGTTCTTC.

This clonotype was counted only a few times. The chain combines TRBV7-2 with TRBJ2-1; D is perhaps TRBD2 (5 bases). Germline CDR1 reads SGHTA; CDR2 reads FQGNSA. The CDR3 sequence is 15 residues long. The germline V and J ends were trimmed by 4 bases and 0 bases, with 10 bases remaining between them. For the CDR3, the DNA is TGTGCCAGCAGCTCGGGATCGCTCTCCTACAATGAGCAGTTCTTC. It specifies CASSSGSLSYNEQFF.

The gene calls are TRBV15 and TRBJ1-4; 10 bases line up with TRBD1. Germline-derived CDR1 and CDR2 are LNHNV and YYDKDF (reference sequence). There are 20 residues in the CDR3. Trimming removed 0 bases from V and 5 bases from J; junction bases left unmatched: 15. CDR3 nucleotides: TGTGCCACCAGCAGAGATATGGAGGTAGTGGAGGGACAGGGGAATGAAAAACTGTTTTTT. Translation gives CATSRDMEVVEGQGNEKLFF.

The rearrangement uses TRBV9 and TRBJ1-4; possible D gene TRBD1, 6 bases. Germline V CDR1 and CDR2: SGDLS, YYNGEE. CDR3 length: 15 amino acids. The ends were cut back, 0 bases at V and 4 bases at J, with 10 bases in the middle. CDR3 bases: TGTGCCAGCAGCGTAGGGGGGGCTCTTAATGAAAAACTGTTTTTT. Translating gives CASSVGGALNEKLFF.

This clonotype was detected only a few times. The chain links TRBV4-1 to TRBJ2-1; the match to TRBD2 covers 12 bases. Germline V lookup: CDR1 MGHRA, CDR2 YSYEKL. The CDR3 has 19 residues. V lost 0 bases to trimming and J lost 0 bases; unmatched junction nucleotides: 6. This CDR3 is CASSQDRASGGVSYNEQFF. In DNA, the CDR3 is TGCGCCAGCAGCCAAGATCGGGCTAGCGGGGGGGTCTCCTACAATGAGCAGTTCTTC.

V is TRBV3-1 and J is TRBJ1-2; D call uncertain. Germline lookup yields CDR1 LGHDT and CDR2 YNNKEL (reference sequence). This CDR3 comprises 14 residues. V lost 1 base, J lost 7 bases, and 13 bases lay in between. CDR3 DNA: TGTGCCAGCAGCCAAGCGGAGGCCTTTAGTGGCTACACCTTC. It encodes CASSQAEAFSGYTF.

The chain joins TRBV7-2 to TRBJ2-1; 8 bases map to TRBD2. Germline V gene lookup returns CDR1 SGHTA and CDR2 FQGNSA. The V segment lost 2 bases and the J segment 2 bases; nucleotides outside the gene matches: 8. This CDR3 spans 17 amino acids. The CDR3 coding sequence is TGTGCCAGCAGCTTAACTTGGCTAGCGGGTCCCTACAATGAGCAGTTCTTC. Translated: CASSLTWLAGPYNEQFF.

This clonotype has a handful of counts. This chain uses TRBV5-1 with TRBJ2-5, with 8 positions matching TRBD2. Germline V lookup: CDR1 SGHRS, CDR2 YFSETQ. There are 14 residues in the CDR3. J was trimmed by 4 bases and V by 3 bases; bases with no gene match: 5. CDR3 sequence (DNA): TGCGCCAGCAGCTCGGGAGGGCCGGGAGAGACCCAGTACTTC. Its protein is CASSSGGPGETQYF.

The sample holds a few counts of this clonotype. The V gene is TRBV5-8, the J gene TRBJ2-1, with 9 bases fitting TRBD2. Trimming removed 0 bases from V and 0 bases from J; junction bases left unmatched: 1. CDR3 length: 16 residues. Per the germline V gene, CDR1 is SGHTS and CDR2 is YDEGEE. CDR3 DNA: TGTGCCAGCAGCTTGGGGGGACTAGCCTCCTACAATGAGCAGTTCTTC. This translates into CASSLGGLASYNEQFF.

This clonotype was counted between two and nine times. CDR3 residues: CASSSLRLAGGPSYEQYF. CDR3 nucleotides: TGTGCCAGCAGTTCCCTCAGACTAGCGGGAGGCCCCTCCTACGAGCAGTACTTC. The V and J genes are TRBV27 and TRBJ2-7, with 13 bases matching TRBD2. The CDR3 totals 18 residues. Trimming removed 4 bases from V and 0 bases from J; junction bases left unmatched: 9. Germline V lookup: CDR1 MNHEY, CDR2 SMNVEV (reference sequence).

This chain connects TRBV30 to TRBJ2-1, with 10 bases that match TRBD2. Per germline, CDR1 GTSNPN and CDR2 SVGIG (reference sequence). V lost 3 bases, J lost 0 bases, and 8 bases stayed unmatched. This CDR3 contains 17 residues. In nucleotides, the CDR3 is TGTGCCTGGAGCGGGGCTAGCGGGAGCCCCTCCTACAATGAGCAGTTCTTC. Amino acid sequence: CAWSGASGSPSYNEQFF.

This clonotype was seen a handful of times. The CDR3 nucleotides read TGCGCCAGCAGCCTTACAGGGTGGAAAAGCTACGAGCAGTACTTC. Translating gives CASSLTGWKSYEQYF. The rearrangement joins TRBV4-1 to TRBJ2-7, with D possibly TRBD1 on 6 matching bases. V was cut by 4 bases and J by 3 bases, with 16 bases left in between. This CDR3 spans 15 amino acids. Germline CDR1 MGHRA, CDR2 YSYEKL.

The rearrangement uses TRBV7-9 and TRBJ1-1, with D uncertain. The CDR3 extends over 15 amino acids. V was trimmed by 2 bases and J by 0 bases, leaving 10 bases between them. CDR1 is SEHNR, CDR2 FQNEAQ, per germline (reference sequence). The DNA for the CDR3 is TGTGCCAGCAGCTTAATGGGAGGACTGAACACTGAAGCTTTCTTT. Protein sequence: CASSLMGGLNTEAFF. Together with reference TRBV7-9 and TRBJ1-1, the CDR3 gives the full variable domain: DTGVSQNPRHKITKRGQNVTFRCDPISEHNRLYWYRQTLGQGPEFLTYFQNEAQLEKSRLLSDRFSAERPKGSFSTLEIQRTEQGDSAMYLCASSLMGGLNTEAFFGQGTRLTVV.

This clonotype showed up just a few times. The chain uses TRBV7-2 and TRBJ2-1; TRBD2 matches 11 bases. Germline values: CDR1 SGHTA, CDR2 FQGNSA. The V segment lost 2 bases and the J segment 7 bases; nucleotides outside the gene matches: 4. The CDR3 consists of 15 residues. The CDR3 DNA is TGTGCCAGCAGCTTATGGGTAGCGGGGGGGAATGAGCAGTTCTTC. It encodes CASSLWVAGGNEQFF.

This chain links TRBV20-1 with TRBJ2-5; 9 bases align to TRBD1. The germline V gene encodes CDR1 DFQATT and CDR2 SNEGSKA (reference sequence). CDR3 length: 15 amino acids. Germline trimming cut 6 bases from V and 5 bases from J; bases unmatched to any gene: 13. CDR3 region: CSATAGTGIGETQYF. CDR3 nucleotide sequence: TGCAGTGCGACCGCCGGGACAGGGATCGGTGAGACCCAGTACTTC.

This clonotype was observed a few times. This chain connects TRBV5-1 to TRBJ2-7; TRBD1 or TRBD2 may be the D gene (5 bases each). V lost 0 bases to trimming and J lost 7 bases, with 23 bases between them. The CDR3 extends over 17 amino acids. Per the germline V gene, CDR1 is SGHRS and CDR2 is YFSETQ. CDR3 amino acids: CASSLAVGTPLPGEQYF. As DNA, the CDR3 is TGCGCCAGCAGCTTGGCCGTTGGGACGCCCCTCCCGGGGGAGCAGTACTTC.